This is a list of T cell receptor beta chains from one sample in a study of PD-L1 blockade in urothelial cancer. The protocol was immunoSEQ multiplex PCR, while the TCRdb copy is restricted to in-frame clones and leaves out a portion. The profile covers under 100,000 clones, with about 90% appearing a single time and around 1.5% taken by the ten largest. Sequenced here: PBMCs, sampled around atezolizumab (anti-PD-L1) treatment. Every receptor here comes from a man aged 55 to 70 with urothelial cancer. CDR3s include the opening cysteine and the closing phenylalanine or tryptophan. The D gene is left open where the match is weak. For some rows the clone size is stated as once, few or many, or as a class when expanded; others skip it.

D gene	J gene	V gene	clone size	CDR3 DNA	CDR3 protein
TRBD1	TRBJ1-3	TRBV19	.	TGTGCCAGTACCCCGGACAGGGATGGAAACACCATATATTTT	CASTPDRDGNTIYF
.	TRBJ1-1	TRBV6-5	.	TGTGCCAGCAGTTACTCAAACAGGGTTAACACTGAAGCTTTCTTT	CASSYSNRVNTEAFF
.	TRBJ1-1	TRBV7-9	.	TGTGCCAGCAGCCAGACAGGAGACACTGAAGCTTTCTTT	CASSQTGDTEAFF
.	TRBJ1-1	TRBV5-1	.	TGCGCCAGCAGTTTAGAAGGGAGGAGGACTGAAGCTTTCTTT	CASSLEGRRTEAFF
.	TRBJ1-2	TRBV28	few	TGTGCCAGCAGACCGGGAGGGGAGCCCTATGGCTACACCTTC	CASRPGGEPYGYTF
.	TRBJ2-7	TRBV23-1	.	TGCGCCAGCAATTCGAGCTGCGAGCAGTACTTC	CASNSSCEQYF
TRBD2	TRBJ2-5	TRBV7-3	.	TGTGCCAGCAGCGCCGCTCCGACTAGCGGACAAGAGACCCAGTACTTC	CASSAAPTSGQETQYF
TRBD2	TRBJ2-7	TRBV10-1	few	TGCGCCAGCAGACCTAGCGGGACCTACGAGCAGTACTTC	CASRPSGTYEQYF
.	TRBJ1-2	TRBV5-6	.	TGTGCCAGCAGCTTGGAGCCGGGGGGCTTCGATGGCTACACCTTC	CASSLEPGGFDGYTF
TRBD1	TRBJ1-2	TRBV23-1	.	TGCGCCAGCAGCGGACAGGGGGTCTGCTACACCTTC	CASSGQGVCYTF
TRBD2	TRBJ2-1	TRBV4-2	once	TGTGCCAGCAGCCAAGATATCAGGGAGGGTGAGCAGTTCTTC	CASSQDIREGEQFF
TRBD1	TRBJ1-5	TRBV7-2	.	TGTGCCAGCAGCTTAGGTGGGACAGGGCCGGGCAATCAGCCCCAGCATTTT	CASSLGGTGPGNQPQHF
TRBD2	TRBJ2-5	TRBV28	.	TGTGCCAGCAGTAGAAGAACATGGGGGGGGATGTACCAAGAGACCCAGTACTTC	CASSRRTWGGMYQETQYF
.	TRBJ1-2	TRBV6-6	.	TGTGCCAGCAGTTACTCGTGGGGGCAAGGCTACACCTTC	CASSYSWGQGYTF
.	TRBJ2-1	TRBV6-1	.	TGTGCCAGCAGTGCATTAGCGGGACAGGGTGAGCAGTTCTTC	CASSALAGQGEQFF
TRBD1	TRBJ1-1	TRBV7-2	once	TGTGCCAGCAGCTTAACACAGGGGGTCATGAACACTGAAGCTTTCTTT	CASSLTQGVMNTEAFF
TRBD1	TRBJ1-1	TRBV6-5	.	TGTGCCAGCACCTTGACAGGGACCGCTGAAGCTTTCTTT	CASTLTGTAEAFF
TRBD1	TRBJ2-1	TRBV18	.	TGTGCCAGCTCACCGGCCGGGACAGGGAGGCACAATGAGCAGTTCTTC	CASSPAGTGRHNEQFF
.	TRBJ2-7	TRBV10-1	.	TGCGCCAGCAGTGAGTCAAACAGGATAGGTCAACAGTACTTC	CASSESNRIGQQYF
.	TRBJ1-1	TRBV9	.	TGTGCCAGCAGCGCGTCCGGGACAGAAGCTTTCTTT	CASSASGTEAFF
.	TRBJ2-3	TRBV30	.	TGTGCCTGGAGCGAATCCCGGACAGATTCCTTTAGTGGAGATACGCAGTATTTT	CAWSESRTDSFSGDTQYF
.	TRBJ1-5	TRBV7-2	once	TGTGCCAGCAGCTTAGCTCCGGGGGGGGATCAGCCCCAGCATTTT	CASSLAPGGDQPQHF
TRBD2	TRBJ2-5	TRBV10-3	.	TGTGCCATCAGTGCTTCGCTAGCGGGCGGAGAGACCCAGTACTTC	CAISASLAGGETQYF
TRBD1	TRBJ1-2	TRBV28	.	TGTGCCAGCAGCCCGAGACAGGGGAAATCGGGCTACACCTTC	CASSPRQGKSGYTF
.	TRBJ2-7	TRBV15	.	TGTGCCACCAGCACCCGGGAGAAGGCCTACGAGCAGTACTTC	CATSTREKAYEQYF
TRBD1	TRBJ1-5	TRBV7-2	.	TGTGCCAGCAGCTTAGGGACAGGTCTAGGTCAGCCCCAGCATTTT	CASSLGTGLGQPQHF
TRBD1	TRBJ2-3	TRBV7-6	.	TGTGCCAGCAGCTTGACAGGGGGGCGCACAGATACGCAGTATTTT	CASSLTGGRTDTQYF
.	TRBJ2-5	TRBV2	.	TGTGCCATCCGGGAGGGGGCGGCGAAGACCCAGTACTTC	CAIREGAAKTQYF
TRBD1	TRBJ2-7	TRBV4-3	.	TGCGCCAGCAGCCTCAACCCGGGACAGGGAGCCTACGAGCAGTACTTC	CASSLNPGQGAYEQYF
TRBD1	TRBJ2-7	TRBV5-4	once	TGTGCCAGCAGCGCGGACAGGGGAGACGAGCAGTACTTC	CASSADRGDEQYF
.	TRBJ2-7	TRBV25-1	.	TGTGCCAGCAGGAACGAAGGCTATTTGCGGGACGGATTAACAGAGCAGTACTTC	CASRNEGYLRDGLTEQYF
TRBD2	TRBJ2-4	TRBV7-9	.	TGTGCCAGCAGCCCCAGAGCGGGAGGATTTAACATTCAGTACTTC	CASSPRAGGFNIQYF
.	TRBJ1-1	TRBV6-1	few	TGTGCCAGCAGTGACAGGGGAAAAGGCACTGAAGCTTTCTTT	CASSDRGKGTEAFF
TRBD1	TRBJ1-5	TRBV29-1	few	TGCAGCGTCGCCGGGACAGGGAACCAGCCCCAGCATTTT	CSVAGTGNQPQHF
.	TRBJ2-1	TRBV4-1	.	TGCGCCAGCAGCCCCCTCACTAGCAACAATGAGCAGTTCTTC	CASSPLTSNNEQFF
.	TRBJ1-1	TRBV7-9	.	TGTGCCAGCAGCTTGGGGGGGCCCGACACTGAAGCTTTCTTT	CASSLGGPDTEAFF
.	TRBJ2-1	TRBV15	few	TGTGCCACCAGCAGAGATTGGAGTTACAATGAGCAGTTCTTC	CATSRDWSYNEQFF
.	TRBJ2-1	TRBV4-3	.	TGCGCCAGCAGCCAAGTAGCAGGGGACACCTACAATGAGCAGTTCTTC	CASSQVAGDTYNEQFF
TRBD1	TRBJ1-4	TRBV2	.	TGTGCCAGCAGTGGAAACAGGGGGGTGGAAGAAAAACTGTTTTTT	CASSGNRGVEEKLFF
.	TRBJ1-2	TRBV5-8	.	TGTGCCAGCAGCTTGGAAGGCAGGGAGGACTATGGCTACACCTTC	CASSLEGREDYGYTF
TRBD1	TRBJ2-5	TRBV4-1	.	TGCGCCAGCAGCCGGGGACAGGGGGCAGAGACCCAGTACTTC	CASSRGQGAETQYF
.	TRBJ2-1	TRBV9	.	TGTGCCAGCAGCGTAGCGGCGGGGGCTTCCTACAATGAGCAGTTCTTC	CASSVAAGASYNEQFF
TRBD2	TRBJ2-3	TRBV30	.	TGTGCCTGGAGACGATTTTTAGCGGGAGCAGATACGCAGTATTTT	CAWRRFLAGADTQYF
TRBD2	TRBJ2-7	TRBV28	.	TGTGCCAGCCTACCGACTAGCGGGAGGGCCGGAGTGAAGTTCTCCTACGAGCAGTACTTC	CASLPTSGRAGVKFSYEQYF
TRBD1	TRBJ2-3	TRBV11-2	.	TGTGCCAGCAGCACCAGGGGGCGCACAGATACGCAGTATTTT	CASSTRGRTDTQYF
TRBD2	TRBJ2-1	TRBV7-2	.	TGTGCCAGCAGCTTAGTCATCTCTAGCGGGGGGTATGAGCAGTTCTTC	CASSLVISSGGYEQFF